This TCR beta chain is from a study of OX40 agonist ivuxolimab in advanced cancers. Looking at the study overall: Melanoma, hepatocellular carcinoma, head and neck or renal cell cancer occurred in dose-escalation patients.

Findings and caveats of the study: CD4+ and CD8+ blood T cells expanded clonally by week 6 at 0.1 to 3.0 mg/kg. Low normalized T-cell clonal expansion was additionally recorded for some nonresponders.

About this clone: Its antigen is still unknown.

The assay was immunoSEQ multiplex PCR, and TCRdb's table has in-frame clones only and misses some. Here the sample spans 60,000 to 65,000 clones, around 89% being singletons. Germline CDR1 reads MNHEY; CDR2 reads SMNVEV (reference sequence). The CDR3 length is 14 residues. The V and J ends lost 8 bases and 8 bases, in that order; junction bases with no gene match: 11. This chain uses TRBV27 with TRBJ2-3; 9 nucleotides line up with TRBD1. The sequencing used CD4+ or CD8+ T cells sorted from blood, collected in a trial of the OX40 agonist ivuxolimab. The TCR originated in an adult with an advanced solid tumor such as melanoma, head and neck, liver or kidney cancer. DNA of the CDR3: TGTGCCAGCCAACTTGGAGCGGGACAGGGTACGCAGTATTTT. Translating gives CASQLGAGQGTQYF.